This entry lists 2 T cell receptor beta chains sequenced from one sample in a study of T-cell reconstitution after alpha-beta-depleted transplantation in children. Unique molecular identifiers were incorporated when the TCRbeta library was constructed. TCRdb independently ran MiXCR on the PCR reads; one entry per CDR3 protein. The sample contains roughly 500,000 distinct CDR3 sequences, approximately 32% of which appear only once. The starting material was PBMCs from the stem cell graft donor, obtained from the stem cell graft. These receptors all stem from a human donor who donated a stem cell graft to a child with aplastic anemia.

This chain joins TRBV7-2 and TRBJ2-3; D is uncertain. The germline CDR1 and CDR2 sequences are SGHTA and FQGNSA. Trimming took 0 bases from V and 6 from J, leaving 16 bases between them. The CDR3 totals 16 residues. The CDR3 loop is CASSLAPGPAQDTQYF. The CDR3 DNA sequence: TGTGCCAGCAGCTTAGCTCCAGGCCCGGCACAGGATACGCAGTATTTT.

The chain employs TRBV7-2 and TRBJ2-5; 7 nucleotides agree with TRBD1. The CDR3 totals 15 residues. The ends lost 4 bases at V and 2 bases at J; junction bases unmatched: 7. Germline V CDR1 and CDR2: SGHTA, FQGNSA. CDR3 protein: CASSYTQGTQETQYF. CDR3 nucleotides: TGTGCCAGCAGCTACACACAGGGGACACAAGAGACCCAGTACTTC.